This T cell receptor beta chain was captured in a study of blood T cell repertoires in COVID-19. Across the study: There were acute and convalescent COVID-19 samples, and they came from the United States, Italy and Spain.

J gave up 5 bases and V 4 bases, and 8 bases lay outside the gene matches. The CDR3 totals 14 residues. Germline assignment: CDR1 SGHDT and CDR2 YYEEEE. Participants spanned ages about 18 to 90 years and resided in roughly 22 US areas. Researchers sorted participants into cohorts using their self-reported clinical history. Cohort 3 donors counted as recovered after two negative PCRs, clearance, or resolved symptoms. Sequencing was performed with immunoSEQ multiplex PCR; in TCRdb, only in-frame clones are kept and a portion is missing. The sample lists approximately 170,000 clones; 80% were seen once. The TCR sequence derives from a man aged 35-49 years who had recovered from COVID-19. The chain is built from TRBV5-6 and TRBJ1-1; 7 positions match TRBD1. Sample: PBMCs or T cells enriched from blood (not recorded which). CDR3 nucleotides: TGTGCCAGCAGCCCACTCGGCAGGGGGACTGAAGCTTTCTTT. Protein product: CASSPLGRGTEAFF.